This T cell receptor beta chain was sequenced for a study of OX40 agonist ivuxolimab in advanced cancers. Study outcomes and limitations: CD4+ T cells averaged fewer expanded clones than CD8+ T cells. Blood T cells, both CD4+ and CD8+, expanded clonally by week 6 at 0.1 to 3.0 mg/kg.

On cycle 4 day 1 and cycle 7 day 1, as well as at baseline, blood was sampled. Turning to this clone: Its antigen is as yet unknown.

The data were produced by immunoSEQ multiplex PCR, yet TCRdb's version contains in-frame clones alone and is incomplete. Of 70,000 to 100,000 clones listed, about 90% are singletons. The source was CD4+ or CD8+ T cells sorted from blood, collected in a trial of the OX40 agonist ivuxolimab. The source is an adult with an advanced solid tumor such as melanoma, head and neck, liver or kidney cancer.

The CDR3 region has the DNA TGCGCCAGCAGCTCGTTGACAGGGAACACCGGGGAGCTGTTTTTT. It translates to CASSSLTGNTGELFF. The V and J genes are TRBV5-1 and TRBJ2-2; possibly TRBD1 for D (6 bases). The CDR3 has 15 amino acids. Trimming removed 3 bases at V and 1 base at J, with 10 bases between. CDR1 SGHRS and CDR2 YFSETQ come from the germline V gene.